In this sample, the clone carrying this TCR beta chain turned up a few times. TCRdb processed the RT-PCR reads anew with MiXCR; each CDR3 protein has one entry. This sample has roughly 940,000 distinct CDR3 sequences, with roughly 18% found just once. This sample stems from a study of patients and donors after allogeneic stem cell transplantation. The CDR3 consists of 15 residues. Trimming removed 5 bases from V and 0 bases from J, with 11 bases in between. Germline V gives CDR1 MGHDK, CDR2 SYGVNS. The sample taken for sequencing was blood, either unsorted or a sorted T cell fraction (not recorded which). This TCR was recovered from a human donor who was either an allogeneic HSCT recipient or a stem cell or donor lymphocyte infusion donor (not recorded which). It is not recorded whose cells these are; they may come from a transplant donor. The chain carries TRBV25-1 and TRBJ1-5; the D is unclear. The CDR3 DNA reads as TGTGCCAGCAGTCGGTCCGGGTATAGCAATCAGCCCCAGCATTTT. Translating it yields CASSRSGYSNQPQHF.